This T cell receptor (beta chain) emerged from a study of neurological immune-mediated disorders. Study-wide results and limits: Private repertoires in all groups were suggested by the absence of shared CDR3 amino acid sequences among expanded clones across subjects.

The cDNA was synthesized by means of template-switch 5'RACE, which was carried out with 10-nucleotide random UMIs. From 15-18 subjects, over 180 million TCR-beta sequences were obtained in each sequencing run. One entry per CDR3 protein results from TCRdb running MiXCR on the 5' RACE reads. In the table there are roughly 19,000 distinct CDR3 sequences, 6.5% to 9% of which are singletons. For sorted libraries, the input was roughly 1 million CD4+ or CD8+ T cells. This clonotype occurred many times. Its antigen is currently unknown. The germline gives CDR1 MNHEY, CDR2 SVGAGI. With V trimmed by 6 bases and J by 3 bases, 2 bases remained unmatched. This CDR3 contains 13 residues.

The specimen was CD8+ T cells from blood. The sequence was collected from a woman in her twenties or thirties with HTLV-1-associated myelopathy (HAM/TSP). V and J are TRBV6-5 and TRBJ1-5, with TRBD1 matching over 7 bases. CDR3 DNA sequence: TGTGCCAGCAGACAGGGGATCAATCAGCCCCAGCATTTT. Amino acid sequence: CASRQGINQPQHF.